These T cell receptor beta chains were read from a single sample in a study of control samples from healthy donors and cancer patients. Sequencing used immunoSEQ multiplex PCR; TCRdb keeps in-frame clones, though not all of them. The data hold under 130,000 clones, with 83% observed a single time. Material: blood. These receptors all stem from a woman aged 45-60 years in good health. Both conserved end residues are part of each CDR3. A D gene is named only where the DNA matches it firmly. Clone size is given for some rows only: seen once, a few or many times, or a class if the clone is expanded.

j_call d_call clone_size v_call cdr3_nt cdr3_aa
TRBJ2-3 TRBD2 NA TRBV27 TGTGCCAGCAGGCGGAGCGGGAGTGGGACAGATACGCAGTATTTT CASRRSGSGTDTQYF
TRBJ2-3 NA NA TRBV7-3 TGTGCCAGCAGCTTAACGTCCAGCACAGATACGCAGTATTTT CASSLTSSTDTQYF
TRBJ1-2 NA NA TRBV20-1 TGCAGTGCTAGATGGGAAGGCTACACCTTC CSARWEGYTF
TRBJ1-1 NA NA TRBV19 TGTGCCAGCCTGGAGTCGGAGAGTACTGAAGCTTTCTTT CASLESESTEAFF
TRBJ1-4 TRBD1 NA TRBV4-1 TGCGCCAGTGGGACAGATACTGAAAAACTGTTTTTT CASGTDTEKLFF
TRBJ2-2 NA few TRBV6-6 TGTGCCAGCAGTTCTTCACAAAGGACCGGGGAGCTGTTTTTT CASSSSQRTGELFF
TRBJ2-7 NA few TRBV4-2 TGTGCCAGCAGCCAAGAAGGGGGCTACGAGCAGTACTTC CASSQEGGYEQYF
TRBJ1-1 NA NA TRBV7-3 TGTGCCAGCAGCTTACACATGAACACTGAAGCTTTCTTT CASSLHMNTEAFF
TRBJ2-1 NA once TRBV12-3/TRBV12-4 TGTGCCAGCAGTTTTTCAGGGGCCAATGAGCAGTTCTTC CASSFSGANEQFF
TRBJ2-3 TRBD1 NA TRBV5-1 TGCGCCAGCAGCTGGACAGGGGGCACAGATACGCAGTATTTT CASSWTGGTDTQYF
TRBJ1-2 NA NA TRBV7-2 TGTGCCAGCAGCTCCACCGCGACAGGACTCTATGGCTACACCTTC CASSSTATGLYGYTF
TRBJ2-7 NA NA TRBV21-1 TGTGCCGGACTTACTGGACTTGCCGTCTCCTACGAGCAGTACTTC CAGLTGLAVSYEQYF
TRBJ2-3 NA once TRBV5-5 TGTGCCAGCAGCTTGACAGTTAGCACAGATACGCAGTATTTT CASSLTVSTDTQYF
TRBJ2-3 NA NA TRBV19 TGTGCCAGTAGTATGACAAGATGGAACACCTTGAGTCTAACAGATACGCAGTATTTT CASSMTRWNTLSLTDTQYF
TRBJ2-7 NA NA TRBV4-3 TGCGCCAGCAGCCAAGAGGAGCGTAGCTCCTACGAGCAGTACTTC CASSQEERSSYEQYF
TRBJ2-1 TRBD2 NA TRBV29-1 TGCAGCGCTCCGACTAGCGGGATGTACAATGAGCAGTTCTTC CSAPTSGMYNEQFF
TRBJ2-2 NA NA TRBV9 TGTGCCAGCAGCGTAGGACCCCGACTAGGGGGGAACACCGGGGAGCTGTTTTTT CASSVGPRLGGNTGELFF
TRBJ2-3 NA NA TRBV19 TGTGCCAGTCTTAGCACAGATACGCAGTATTTT CASLSTDTQYF
TRBJ2-2 NA few TRBV28 TGTGCCAGCAGTTTAGGCCAGAACACCGGGGAGCTGTTTTTT CASSLGQNTGELFF
TRBJ1-1 NA once TRBV6-5 TGTGCCAGCAAGTTGACGAGGAACACTGAAGCTTTCTTT CASKLTRNTEAFF
TRBJ2-4 TRBD2 once TRBV2 TGTGCCAGCAGCGTAGTACCTAGCGGGGGGGCCCTGGTCGGACCCAAAAACATTCAGTACTTC CASSVVPSGGALVGPKNIQYF
TRBJ1-2 NA few TRBV6-2/TRBV6-3 TGTGCCAGCAGTTACTCGACGTTAACCTATGGCTACACCTTC CASSYSTLTYGYTF
TRBJ1-3 NA NA TRBV7-3 TGTGCCAGCAGCGATGGGCCAGACTCTGGAAACACCATATATTTT CASSDGPDSGNTIYF
TRBJ2-7 NA NA TRBV18 TGTGCCAGCTCACCCGGGACCCAGGGTTCCGAGCAGTACTTC CASSPGTQGSEQYF
TRBJ1-6 NA NA TRBV7-2 TGTGCCAGCAGCTTTCGGCAGGTTAATTCACCCCTCCACTTT CASSFRQVNSPLHF
TRBJ2-1 TRBD1 NA TRBV15 TGTGCCACCAGCAGTCCCGGGGACAGCCGCTCCTACAATGAGCAGTTCTTC CATSSPGDSRSYNEQFF
TRBJ1-1 NA NA TRBV6-6 TGTGCCAGCAAGCCGGACACTGAAGCTTTCTTT CASKPDTEAFF
TRBJ2-1 NA NA TRBV7-9 TGTGCCAGCAGCTTAGATTTAGTGGAGCAGTTCTTC CASSLDLVEQFF
TRBJ2-3 NA NA TRBV7-9 TGTGCCAGCGGCGGACGTGGAGATACGCAGTATTTT CASGGRGDTQYF
TRBJ2-1 TRBD2 NA TRBV28 TGTGCCAGCAGTTTTGGGCGGGGGGGATCTGAGCAGTTCTTC CASSFGRGGSEQFF
TRBJ1-5 TRBD1 NA TRBV2 TGTGCCAGCACTGGGACAGGGGGAAGTGGTCAGCCCCAGCATTTT CASTGTGGSGQPQHF
TRBJ1-4 NA NA TRBV5-1 TGCGCCAGCAGCTTAAAGCCAACTAATGAAAAACTGTTTTTT CASSLKPTNEKLFF
TRBJ1-4 NA NA TRBV7-2 TGTGCCAGCAGCTTAGGATTCAGAAATGAAAAACTGTTTTTT CASSLGFRNEKLFF
TRBJ1-4 NA NA TRBV18 TGTGCCAGCTCACGGGAACAGAATAATGAAAAACTGTTTTTT CASSREQNNEKLFF
TRBJ2-7 NA NA TRBV5-4 TGTGCCAGCAGCGGGGACTCCTACGAGCAGTACTTC CASSGDSYEQYF
TRBJ2-2 TRBD2 NA TRBV7-6 TGTGCCAGCAGCTTAGAACTAGCGGCGAACACCGGGGAGCTGTTTTTT CASSLELAANTGELFF
TRBJ2-5 TRBD2 NA TRBV5-8 TGTGCCAGCAGCTTCCGGACTAGCGGTACCCTTCCAGAGACCCAGTACTTC CASSFRTSGTLPETQYF
TRBJ1-2 NA once TRBV7-9 TGTGCCAGCAGCAAAGGAATTAACTATGGCTACACCTTC CASSKGINYGYTF
TRBJ1-6 TRBD1 NA TRBV19 TGTGCCAGTAGTACGACCGGGACAGCTAATTCACCCCTCCACTTT CASSTTGTANSPLHF
TRBJ2-5 NA few TRBV5-5 TGTGCCAGCAGCCTTCCGGGGAAAGAGACCCAGTACTTC CASSLPGKETQYF
TRBJ2-7 NA NA TRBV11-3 TGTGCCAGCAGCTCTGATAGCTACGAGCAGTACTTC CASSSDSYEQYF
TRBJ1-4 TRBD1 NA TRBV7-8 TGTGCCAGCAGTGTCGGGACAGTCAATGAAAAACTGTTTTTT CASSVGTVNEKLFF
TRBJ2-7 TRBD2 NA TRBV12-3/TRBV12-4 TGTGCCAGTAGACTAGCGGGAGTGTACGAGCAGTACTTC CASRLAGVYEQYF
TRBJ1-2 TRBD1 NA TRBV29-1 TGCAGCGTTCTACAGGGGGGAGATGGCTACACCTTC CSVLQGGDGYTF
TRBJ2-2 NA NA TRBV5-4 TGTGCCAGCAGCGTAGGGGTCCCCGGGGAGCTGTTTTTT CASSVGVPGELFF
TRBJ2-3 NA NA TRBV4-3 TGCGCCAGCAGCCAACTAGCAACTAGCACAGATACGCAGTATTTT CASSQLATSTDTQYF
TRBJ2-3 TRBD2 NA TRBV7-9 TGTGCCAGCAGCTTGCGGGAGGGCCCTAGCACAGATACGCAGTATTTT CASSLREGPSTDTQYF
TRBJ1-2 NA once TRBV4-2 TGTGCCAGCAGCCAAAAGGGGGGGGCTCCTGGGGTCAATGGCTACACCTTC CASSQKGGAPGVNGYTF
TRBJ2-7 TRBD1 NA TRBV7-2 TGTGCCAGCAGCTCAAGGGGACAGGGGTCCGAGCAGTACTTC CASSSRGQGSEQYF